This entry is about one T cell receptor beta chain. This clone was detected once. The antigen this receptor binds is unknown. A much larger clone lies one base from this, so it may be a read error. The receptor originates from a mouse, and its gene names and germline sequences are accordingly murine. The DNA ends 1 residue before the CDR3 does, and the rest of the CDR3 is filled in from the germline J gene. The source of the sample is a study of tissue T cells after allogeneic stem cell transplantation (dated by TCRdb to about 2022). About the full investigation: Using research autopsies of patients with and without GVHD, plus mouse models of GVHD, the study profiled TCR beta repertoires across many tissues. The human arm was conducted as a prospective observational study, and neither blinding nor randomization was performed.

The CDR1 and CDR2 encoded by the germline V gene are NSHNY and SYGAGN. Inclusive of the bounding cysteine and phenylalanine, the CDR3 is 13 residues long. Part of the CDR3 DNA is given, 36 bases translated from base 1. Overall study outcomes, separate from this receptor: Not many T cell clones showed up in more than one patient, yet clustering based on motifs uncovered repertoire signatures that were shared across patients in a tissue-specific way. The study did not determine which tissue TCRs were alloreactive or antigen-specific, and some clones might have been persisting host cells. Within patients, how anatomically similar tissues were was a major factor shaping TCR repertoire composition, regardless of disease or transplant status. In both patients and mice, only a limited portion of the TCR repertoire detected in tissues was captured by blood and spleen T cells. The patient cohort was small and varied clinically, and sampling depth was recognized as a limitation.

Libraries were constructed by the immunoSEQ multiplex PCR assay. TCRbeta CDR3 sequencing was performed at survey depth by Adaptive Biotechnologies, and CDR3 sequences, V/J genes, productive frequency and template counts were reported. Amplification of TCR beta CDR3 regions started from genomic DNA instead of RNA. The paper's processing steps were these. Pairwise repertoire overlap between tissues was quantified with Jensen-Shannon divergence, where 1 means complete divergence and 0 identical. Based on pairwise JSD values, tissues were grouped by single-linkage agglomerative hierarchical clustering, and the results were shown as dendrograms. GLIPH2 was applied to all patient samples using simulation_depth 1000, kmer_min_depth 3, and cdr3_length_cutoff 8, and only groups with more than two unique CDR3s were retained. A standardized tissue-overlap score was generated by extrapolating Jaccard GLIPH-group overlap across patients to a standard repertoire size of 1000 clones. Linear mixed-effect models, with tissue included as a fixed effect and individual included as a random effect, were used to assess associations of diversity with clinical or experimental variables. TCRdb limited this immuneACCESS table to in-frame rearrangements with V and J called. A share of clones is missing; checked studies link under half to unresolved V genes, and the rest is unexplained. The V and J calls and clone size were taken over from that table, and D and trimming were inferred from the DNA. Counted in this sample were about 5,700 clones; 35% to 50% of them appeared once. Of the sample, under 15% falls within the top ten clones.

Sample time point, as interpreted from the label and publication: mouse harvest day 14 after allogeneic transplant. Mouse grafts consisting of 10^7 T-cell-depleted bone marrow cells combined with 10^6 splenic CD5+ T cells were administered by tail vein injection. GVHD in mice was modeled with a major MHC-mismatch B6 (H2b) into BALB/c (H2d) model, and tissues were profiled at day 7 or 14. Mouse tissues and retro-orbital blood were harvested on day 7 or 14 post-transplant using separate sterile tools per animal; livers were flushed beforehand. Before genomic DNA isolation with the DNeasy Blood & Tissue Kit, mouse tissues were minced with razor blades in buffered saline.

The source material was gut tissue. The sequence was collected from a female BALB/c mouse given C57BL/6 T cells with graft-versus-host disease after an allogeneic hematopoietic cell transplant. This chain is built from TRBV13-1 and TRBJ2-7; TRBD1 aligns with 11 central bases. The sequenced part of the CDR3 DNA is TGTACCAGCAGTGGGACAGGGGGGTATGAACAGTAC. This sequence encodes CTSSGTGGYEQY. The CDR3 as a whole reads CTSSGTGGYEQYF.